The source of this TCR beta chain is a study of T cell responses to AZD1222 COVID-19 vaccine. CDR3 length: 16 amino acids. The germline CDR1 and CDR2 sequences are MDHEN and SYDVKM. With 4 bases clipped from V and 6 bases from J, the junction kept 10 bases outside the gene matches. Data came from immunoSEQ multiplex PCR; TCRdb stores just in-frame clones and leaves some out. Here the sample spans around 180,000 clones, 85% to 90% being singletons. This clone was counted only a few times. This sequence joins TRBV28 and TRBJ2-7; 12 bases are shared with TRBD1. The sequencing here drew on peripheral blood, taken on day 0 of AZD1222 vaccination. The origin of this receptor is an adult in good health. CDR3 region: CASSYLGTGGQGEQYF. In DNA form, the CDR3 reads TGTGCCAGCAGTTACCTTGGGACAGGGGGCCAAGGCGAGCAGTACTTC.